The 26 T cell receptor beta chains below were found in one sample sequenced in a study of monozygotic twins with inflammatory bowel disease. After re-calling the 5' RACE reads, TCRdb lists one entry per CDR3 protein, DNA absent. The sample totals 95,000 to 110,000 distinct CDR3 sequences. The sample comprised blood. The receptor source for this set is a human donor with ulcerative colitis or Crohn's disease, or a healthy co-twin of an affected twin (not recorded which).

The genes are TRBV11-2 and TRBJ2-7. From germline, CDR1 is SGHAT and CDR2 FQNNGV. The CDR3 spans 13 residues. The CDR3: CASSLGSVGEQYF.

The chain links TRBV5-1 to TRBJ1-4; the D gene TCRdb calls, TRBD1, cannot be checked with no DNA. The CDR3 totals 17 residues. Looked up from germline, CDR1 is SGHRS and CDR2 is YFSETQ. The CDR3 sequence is CASSPDPPGTGNEKLFF.

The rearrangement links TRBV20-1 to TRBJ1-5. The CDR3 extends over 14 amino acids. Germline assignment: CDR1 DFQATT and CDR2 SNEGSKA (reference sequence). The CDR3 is CSARSLSQNQPQHF.

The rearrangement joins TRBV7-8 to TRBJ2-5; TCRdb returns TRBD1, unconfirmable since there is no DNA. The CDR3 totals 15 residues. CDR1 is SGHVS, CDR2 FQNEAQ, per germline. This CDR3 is CASSQRRGLQETQYF. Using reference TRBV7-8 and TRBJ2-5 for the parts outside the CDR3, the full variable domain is GAGVSQSPRYKVAKRGQDVALRCDPISGHVSLFWYQQALGQGPEFLTYFQNEAQLDKSGLPSDRFFAERPEGSVSTLKIQRTQQEDSAVYLCASSQRRGLQETQYFGPGTRLLVL.

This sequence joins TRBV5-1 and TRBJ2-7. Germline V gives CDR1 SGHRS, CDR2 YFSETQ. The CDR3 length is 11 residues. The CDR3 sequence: CASSESYEQYF. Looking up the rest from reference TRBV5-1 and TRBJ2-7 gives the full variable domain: KAGVTQTPRYLIKTRGQQVTLSCSPISGHRSVSWYQQTPGQGLQFLFEYFSETQRNKGNFPGRFSGRQFSNSRSEMNVSTLELGDSALYLCASSESYEQYFGPGTRLTVT.

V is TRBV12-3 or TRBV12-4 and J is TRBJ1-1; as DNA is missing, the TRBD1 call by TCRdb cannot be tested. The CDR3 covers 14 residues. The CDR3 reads CASSPSGANTEAFF.

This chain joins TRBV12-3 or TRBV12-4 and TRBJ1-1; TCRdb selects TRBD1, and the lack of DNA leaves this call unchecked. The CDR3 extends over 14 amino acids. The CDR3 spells CASSLMGTGSVAFF.

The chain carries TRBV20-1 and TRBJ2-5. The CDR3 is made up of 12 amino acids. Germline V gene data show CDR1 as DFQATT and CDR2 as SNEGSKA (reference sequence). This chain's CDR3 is CSAIGLPETQYF.

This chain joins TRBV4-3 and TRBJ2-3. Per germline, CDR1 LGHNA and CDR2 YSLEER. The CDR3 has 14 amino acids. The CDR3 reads CASSQRHDQNAQYF.

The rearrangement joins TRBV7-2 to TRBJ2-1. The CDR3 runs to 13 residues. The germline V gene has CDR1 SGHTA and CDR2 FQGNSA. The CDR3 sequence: CASSPSKSNEQFF.

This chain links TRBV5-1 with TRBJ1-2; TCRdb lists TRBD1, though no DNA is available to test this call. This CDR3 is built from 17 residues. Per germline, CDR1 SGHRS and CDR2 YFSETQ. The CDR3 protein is CASSLDRGSVRIYGYTF.

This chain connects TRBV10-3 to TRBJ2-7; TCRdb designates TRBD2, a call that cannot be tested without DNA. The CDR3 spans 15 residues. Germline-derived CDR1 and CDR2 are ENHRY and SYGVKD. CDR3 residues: CAISESGWGTDEQYF.

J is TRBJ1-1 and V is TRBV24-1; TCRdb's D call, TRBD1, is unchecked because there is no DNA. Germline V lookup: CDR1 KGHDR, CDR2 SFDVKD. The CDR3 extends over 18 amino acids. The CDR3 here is CATSSGGLLGRGNTEAFF.

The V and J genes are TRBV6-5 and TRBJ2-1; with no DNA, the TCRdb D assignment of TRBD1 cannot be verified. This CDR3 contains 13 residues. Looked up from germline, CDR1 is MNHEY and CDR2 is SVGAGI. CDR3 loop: CASSYQGYNEQFF.

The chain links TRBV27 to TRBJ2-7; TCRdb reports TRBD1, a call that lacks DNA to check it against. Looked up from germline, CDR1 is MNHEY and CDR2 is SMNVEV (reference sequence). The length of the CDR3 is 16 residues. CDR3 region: CASSLSQGLISYEQYF.

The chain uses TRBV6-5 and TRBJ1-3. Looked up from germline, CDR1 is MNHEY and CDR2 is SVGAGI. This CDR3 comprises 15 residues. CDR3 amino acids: CASSSTRSSGNTIYF.

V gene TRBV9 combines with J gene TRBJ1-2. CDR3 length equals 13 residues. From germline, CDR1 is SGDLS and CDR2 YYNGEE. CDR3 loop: CASSVRQNYGYTF.

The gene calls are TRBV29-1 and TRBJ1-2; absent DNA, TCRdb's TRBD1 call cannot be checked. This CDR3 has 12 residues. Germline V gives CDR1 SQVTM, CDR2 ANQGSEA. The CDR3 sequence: CSTWTGLSGYTF.

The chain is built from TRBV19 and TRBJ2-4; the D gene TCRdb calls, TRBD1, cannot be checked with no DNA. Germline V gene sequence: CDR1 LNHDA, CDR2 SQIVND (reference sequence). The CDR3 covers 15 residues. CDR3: CASSGGTVGQNIQYF. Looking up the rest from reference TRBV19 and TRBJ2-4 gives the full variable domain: DGGITQSPKYLFRKEGQNVTLSCEQNLNHDAMYWYRQDPGQGLRLIYYSQIVNDFQKGDIAEGYSVSREKKESFPLTVTSAQKNPTAFYLCASSGGTVGQNIQYFGAGTRLSVL.

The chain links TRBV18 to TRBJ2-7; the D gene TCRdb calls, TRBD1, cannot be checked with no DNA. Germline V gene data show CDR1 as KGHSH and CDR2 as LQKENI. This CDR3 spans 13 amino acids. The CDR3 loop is CASSPSRQSEQYF.

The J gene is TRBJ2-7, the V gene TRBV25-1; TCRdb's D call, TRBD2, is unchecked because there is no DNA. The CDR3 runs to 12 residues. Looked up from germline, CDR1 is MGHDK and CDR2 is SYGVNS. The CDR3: CASTGLAYEQYF.

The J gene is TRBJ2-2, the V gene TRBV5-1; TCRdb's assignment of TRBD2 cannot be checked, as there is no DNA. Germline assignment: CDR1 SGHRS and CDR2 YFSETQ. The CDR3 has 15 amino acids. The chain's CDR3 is CATGPGLAVYGELFF.

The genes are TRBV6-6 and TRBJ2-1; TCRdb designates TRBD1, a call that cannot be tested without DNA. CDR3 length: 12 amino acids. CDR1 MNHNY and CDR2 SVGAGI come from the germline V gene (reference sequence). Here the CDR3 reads CASRGGLNEQFF.

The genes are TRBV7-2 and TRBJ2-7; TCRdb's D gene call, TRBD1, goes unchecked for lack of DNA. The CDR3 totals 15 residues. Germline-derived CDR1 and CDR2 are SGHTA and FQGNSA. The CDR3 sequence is CASSLVAGAMGEQYF.

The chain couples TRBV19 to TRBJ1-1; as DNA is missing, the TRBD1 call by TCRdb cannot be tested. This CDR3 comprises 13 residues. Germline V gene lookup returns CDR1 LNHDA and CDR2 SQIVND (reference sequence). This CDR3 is CASSSWDRSEAFF.

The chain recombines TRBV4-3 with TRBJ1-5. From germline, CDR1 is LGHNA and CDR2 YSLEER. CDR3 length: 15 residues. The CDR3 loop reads CASSQVAGINQPQHF.